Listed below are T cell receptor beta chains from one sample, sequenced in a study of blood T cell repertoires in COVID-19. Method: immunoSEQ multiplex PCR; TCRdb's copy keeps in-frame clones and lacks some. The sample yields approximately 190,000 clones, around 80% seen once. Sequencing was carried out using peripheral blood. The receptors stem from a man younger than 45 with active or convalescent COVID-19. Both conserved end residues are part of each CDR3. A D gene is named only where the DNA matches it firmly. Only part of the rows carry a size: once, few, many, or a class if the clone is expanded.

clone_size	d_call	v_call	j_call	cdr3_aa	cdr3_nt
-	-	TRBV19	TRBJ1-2	CASSRGNQIGPTNYGYTF	TGTGCCAGTAGTAGAGGGAATCAAATTGGTCCCACTAACTATGGCTACACCTTC
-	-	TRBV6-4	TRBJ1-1	CASSPTLQNTEAFF	TGTGCCAGCAGTCCGACACTCCAGAACACTGAAGCTTTCTTT
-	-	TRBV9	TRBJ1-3	CASSVEGGTGNTIYF	TGTGCCAGCAGCGTAGAGGGAGGGACTGGAAACACCATATATTTT
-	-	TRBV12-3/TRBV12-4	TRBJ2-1	CASSSVEQFF	TGTGCCAGCAGTTCGGTTGAGCAGTTCTTC
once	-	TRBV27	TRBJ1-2	CASKSGGNLYGYTF	TGTGCCAGCAAGTCCGGAGGGAACCTCTATGGCTACACCTTC
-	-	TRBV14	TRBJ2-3	CASSATVTQYF	TGTGCCAGCAGCGCAACAGTTACGCAGTATTTT
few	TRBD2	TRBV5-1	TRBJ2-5	CASSGGLAGAQETQYF	TGCGCCAGCAGCGGGGGCCTAGCGGGGGCCCAAGAGACCCAGTACTTC
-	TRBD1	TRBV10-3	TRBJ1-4	CATRTGANEKLFF	TGTGCCACGAGGACAGGGGCTAATGAAAAACTGTTTTTT
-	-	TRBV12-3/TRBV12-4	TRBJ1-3	CASSSPNTIYF	TGTGCCAGCAGTTCCCCGAACACCATATATTTT
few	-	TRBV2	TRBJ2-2	CASSRSTGELFF	TGTGCCAGCAGTCGGAGCACCGGGGAGCTGTTTTTT
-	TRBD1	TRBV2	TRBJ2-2	CASSVRGQGNTGELFF	TGTGCCAGCAGTGTCCGGGGACAGGGGAACACCGGGGAGCTGTTTTTT
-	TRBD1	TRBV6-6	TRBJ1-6	CASRQGDNSPLHF	TGTGCCAGCAGACAGGGGGATAATTCACCCCTCCACTTT
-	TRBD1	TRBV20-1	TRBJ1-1	CSASGDRAFTEAFF	TGCAGTGCTAGTGGGGACAGGGCGTTCACTGAAGCTTTCTTT
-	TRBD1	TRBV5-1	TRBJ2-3	CASSSGQGVRDTQYF	TGCGCCAGCAGCTCGGGACAGGGGGTGAGAGATACGCAGTATTTT
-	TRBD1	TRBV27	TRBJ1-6	CASSPRDRQVAPLHF	TGTGCCAGCAGTCCCCGGGACAGACAAGTTGCACCCCTCCACTTT
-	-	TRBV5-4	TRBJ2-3	CASSAGLPDTQYF	TGTGCCAGCAGCGCAGGACTTCCAGATACGCAGTATTTT
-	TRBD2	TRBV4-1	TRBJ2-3	CASSQGSLAGESDTQYF	TGCGCCAGCAGCCAAGGGAGCCTAGCGGGGGAATCAGATACGCAGTATTTT
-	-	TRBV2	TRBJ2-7	CASSIGGGGIYEQYF	TGTGCCAGCAGCATTGGGGGCGGGGGAATCTACGAGCAGTACTTC
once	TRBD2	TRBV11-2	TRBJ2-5	CASSPTSGKAETQYF	TGTGCCAGCAGCCCCACCAGCGGGAAGGCGGAGACCCAGTACTTC
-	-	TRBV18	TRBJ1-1	CASSPPPYGNTEAFF	TGTGCCAGCTCACCACCCCCTTACGGGAACACTGAAGCTTTCTTT
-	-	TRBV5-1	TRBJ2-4	CASSLAERPGKNIQYF	TGCGCCAGCAGCTTGGCCGAGCGACCCGGCAAAAACATTCAGTACTTC
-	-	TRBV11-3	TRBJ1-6	CASSSDSSPLHF	TGTGCCAGCAGCTCAGACAGTTCACCCCTCCACTTT
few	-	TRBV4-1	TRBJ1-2	CASSHPRSHGYTF	TGCGCCAGCAGCCACCCCCGGTCGCATGGCTACACCTTC
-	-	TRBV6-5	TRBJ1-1	CASRGASVRRSEAFF	TGTGCCAGCAGGGGGGCTTCTGTCCGGAGGTCTGAAGCTTTCTTT
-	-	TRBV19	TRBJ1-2	CASKRGSVGGTERYGYTF	TGTGCCAGTAAACGGGGTTCCGTCGGGGGAACCGAACGCTATGGCTACACCTTC
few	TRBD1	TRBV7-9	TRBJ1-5	CASSPPLDRGADQPQHF	TGTGCCAGCAGCCCCCCGTTAGACAGGGGCGCGGATCAGCCCCAGCATTTT
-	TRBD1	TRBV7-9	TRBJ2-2	CASSESGQGITGELFF	TGTGCCAGCAGCGAATCGGGACAGGGTATTACCGGGGAGCTGTTTTTT
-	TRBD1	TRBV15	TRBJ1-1	CATRQGDTEAFF	TGTGCCACACGACAGGGGGACACTGAAGCTTTCTTT
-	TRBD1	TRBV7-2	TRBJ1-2	CASRQGAGYGYTF	TGTGCCAGCAGACAGGGGGCAGGGTATGGCTACACCTTC
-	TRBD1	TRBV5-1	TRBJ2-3	CASSLGGQLTDTQYF	TGCGCCAGCAGCTTGGGGGGACAGCTCACAGATACGCAGTATTTT
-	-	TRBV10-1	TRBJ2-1	CASSDPYNEQFF	TGCGCCAGCAGTGACCCTTACAATGAGCAGTTCTTC
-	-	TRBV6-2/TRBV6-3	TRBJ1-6	CASSPLLSSPLHF	TGTGCCAGCAGCCCCCTGTTGAGTTCACCCCTCCACTTT
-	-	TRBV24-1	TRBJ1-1	CATRTGSGLATEAFF	TGTGCCACCAGAACAGGGTCAGGTCTGGCCACTGAAGCTTTCTTT
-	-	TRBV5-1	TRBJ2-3	CASSSTGDTQYF	TGCGCCAGCAGCTCGACGGGAGATACGCAGTATTTT
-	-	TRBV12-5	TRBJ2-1	CASGYGGAVNEQFF	TGTGCTAGTGGTTATGGGGGGGCCGTCAATGAGCAGTTCTTC
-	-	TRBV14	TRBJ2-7	CASSQENRPTQYF	TGTGCCAGCAGCCAAGAAAACCGTCCTACGCAGTACTTC
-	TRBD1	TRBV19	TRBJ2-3	CASSTRQGGGTDTQYF	TGTGCCAGTAGTACACGACAGGGTGGAGGCACAGATACGCAGTATTTT
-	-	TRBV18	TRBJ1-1	CASSPGGVSTEAFF	TGTGCCAGCTCACCAGGAGGGGTGAGCACTGAAGCTTTCTTT
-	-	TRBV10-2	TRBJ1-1	CASRLAVVNTEAFF	TGCGCCAGCAGACTAGCGGTGGTAAACACTGAAGCTTTCTTT
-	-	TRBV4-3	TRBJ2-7	CASSPSKGVGSYEQYF	TGCGCCAGCAGCCCAAGCAAGGGAGTCGGATCCTACGAGCAGTACTTC
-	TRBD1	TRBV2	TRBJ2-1	CATQGVGDNEQFF	TGTGCCACCCAGGGGGTGGGAGACAATGAGCAGTTCTTC
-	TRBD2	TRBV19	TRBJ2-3	CASSIAGGDTQYF	TGTGCCAGTAGTATAGCGGGAGGAGATACGCAGTATTTT